This T cell receptor beta chain was recovered during a study of early T cells in non-severe SARS-CoV-2 infection. Overall study: Chains from this unsorted whole-blood bulk RNA could not be paired. The study, taken as a whole, reports: There was a bias toward anti-spike CD8 responses in VDJdb matching, which missed private and CD4 specificities.

Germline V gives CDR1 LGHDT, CDR2 YNNKEL (reference sequence). The CDR3 runs to 14 residues. The V gene lost 3 bases and the J gene lost 2 bases, with 9 bases spanning the gap. This clonotype was seen a handful of times. Its matching antigen is unknown. In the library, individual cDNA molecules carried attached unique molecular identifiers. TCRdb used MiXCR to reprocess the 5' RACE reads, holding one entry per CDR3 protein. The table has fewer than 90,000 distinct CDR3 sequences, around 14% seen once. The source is an adult who was a healthcare worker with PCR-confirmed SARS-CoV-2 infection or an uninfected control (not recorded which). Sequenced material: whole blood. This chain uses TRBV3-1 with TRBJ2-3; D call uncertain. CDR3 region: CASSQATDTDTQYF. The DNA of the CDR3 is TGTGCCAGCAGCCAGGCGACGGACACAGATACGCAGTATTTT.